Presented here are 20 T cell receptor beta chains from one specimen sequenced in a study of blood T cell repertoires in COVID-19. Repertoires were generated with immunoSEQ multiplex PCR, while TCRdb's copy carries only in-frame clones and drops some. The repertoire holds over 200,000 clones, with 88% as singletons. Sequenced: peripheral blood. The receptors were sampled from a man aged 60-69 years who had recovered from COVID-19.

This clone turned up a few times. This chain uses TRBV7-9 with TRBJ1-1; no clear D gene. The CDR3 consists of 15 residues. The germline V gene encodes CDR1 SEHNR and CDR2 FQNEAQ (reference sequence). The V end was cut by 2 bases, the J end by 0 bases, with 10 bases between. CDR3 sequence (DNA): TGTGCCAGCAGCTTATTGGGCCGACTGAACACTGAAGCTTTCTTT. It is translated as CASSLLGRLNTEAFF.

This chain uses TRBV19 with TRBJ1-2; D perhaps matches TRBD1 (6 bases). This CDR3 comprises 13 residues. Germline V lookup: CDR1 LNHDA, CDR2 SQIVND (reference sequence). Trimming took off 3 bases at V and 3 bases at J, with 8 bases between the two ends. In nucleotides, the CDR3 is TGTGCCAGTAGTATTCGACAGGACTATGGCTACACCTTC. Its translation: CASSIRQDYGYTF.

The gene calls are TRBV12-3 or TRBV12-4 and TRBJ2-5; possible D gene TRBD2, 5 bases. Trimming removed 6 bases from V and 3 bases from J, with 11 bases in between. The CDR3 totals 13 residues. This chain's CDR3 is CASSRLLEETQYF. The CDR3 DNA is TGTGCCAGCAGCCGACTACTGGAAGAGACCCAGTACTTC.

The J gene is TRBJ2-4, the V gene TRBV3-1 (or the pseudogene TRBV3-2), with 15 positions matching TRBD2. The V segment lost 6 bases and the J segment 9 bases; nucleotides outside the gene matches: 9. Per the germline V gene, CDR1 is LGHDT and CDR2 is YNNKEL (reference sequence). This CDR3 has 16 residues. The chain's CDR3 is CASSRTSGGAGVIQYF. In DNA form, the CDR3 reads TGTGCCAGCAGTCGGACTAGCGGGGGGGCCGGGGTCATTCAGTACTTC.

The chain couples TRBV7-3 to TRBJ2-3, with a tentative D call TRBD2 (5 bases). The germline V gene has CDR1 SGHTA and CDR2 FQGTGA. Trimming shortened V by 5 bases and J by 1 base, and 13 bases separated the two germline ends. The CDR3 covers 15 residues. CDR3 region: CASSPFFSGTDTQYF. The CDR3 DNA reads as TGTGCCAGCAGCCCCTTTTTTAGCGGCACAGATACGCAGTATTTT.

The J gene is TRBJ1-5, the V gene TRBV10-2, with TRBD1 as a possible D gene (6 bases). The CDR3 spans 13 residues. Germline CDR1 WSHSY, CDR2 SAAADI. V was shortened by 5 bases and J by 6 bases, with 11 bases between the two germline ends. The CDR3 region is CASSRQEFQPQHF. CDR3 in DNA: TGCGCCAGCAGTAGACAGGAATTTCAGCCCCAGCATTTT.

The CDR3 protein is CASSPGQLNEQFF. CDR3 bases: TGTGCCAGCTCACCGGGACAACTAAATGAGCAGTTCTTC. The chain employs TRBV18 and TRBJ2-1; possibly TRBD1 for D (6 bases). The CDR3 spans 13 residues. V lost 3 bases, J lost 7 bases, and 10 bases lay in between. Germline V lookup: CDR1 KGHSH, CDR2 LQKENI.

This chain links TRBV6-2 or TRBV6-3 with TRBJ2-5; TRBD2 aligns across 11 bases. With V trimmed by 6 bases and J by 7 bases, 10 bases remained unmatched. CDR3 length: 15 amino acids. The germline CDR1 and CDR2 sequences are MNHEY and SVGEGT. This CDR3 reads CASSTTSGEVGTQYF. The CDR3 DNA sequence: TGTGCCAGCAGCACGACTAGCGGGGAAGTGGGGACCCAGTACTTC.

This sequence joins TRBV5-1 and TRBJ1-2; TRBD1 agrees at 8 bases. Germline assignment: CDR1 SGHRS and CDR2 YFSETQ. The ends lost 3 bases at V and 7 bases at J; junction bases unmatched: 14. This CDR3 has 16 residues. The CDR3 is CASSSTADRALGGYTF. CDR3 bases: TGCGCCAGCAGCTCCACGGCGGACAGGGCGCTGGGTGGCTACACCTTC.

This sequence joins TRBV7-9 and TRBJ2-7, with 7 positions matching TRBD2. The germline V gene encodes CDR1 SEHNR and CDR2 FQNEAQ (reference sequence). The V gene end was trimmed by 3 bases and the J gene end by 2 bases; junction bases not matched to a gene: 10. The CDR3 loop spans 16 amino acids. In DNA, the CDR3 is TGTGCCAGCAGCTTTTTGAGCGGGGCGACAACCTACGAGCAGTACTTC. Amino acids: CASSFLSGATTYEQYF.

This chain joins TRBV3-1 (or the pseudogene TRBV3-2) and TRBJ1-6; 8 nucleotides line up with TRBD1. The CDR3 loop spans 15 amino acids. V shed 4 bases, J shed 5 bases, and the junction held 4 bases outside the gene matches. Per germline, CDR1 LGHDT and CDR2 YNNKEL (reference sequence). The CDR3 loop reads CASSPRDRNNSPLHF. The CDR3 nucleotides are TGTGCCAGCAGCCCCCGGGACAGGAATAATTCACCCCTCCACTTT.

The chain links TRBV5-1 to TRBJ1-3, with a tentative D call TRBD1 (5 bases). Germline CDR1 SGHRS, CDR2 YFSETQ. The CDR3 has 16 residues. The V end was cut by 2 bases, the J end by 0 bases, with 12 bases between. The CDR3 nucleotides read TGCGCCAGCAGCTTCAAACAGGCGAGCTCTGGAAACACCATATATTTT. Amino acids: CASSFKQASSGNTIYF.

The CDR3 region has the DNA TGTGCCACCAGCAGAGAGGCGGGGGCCCGCTACGAGCAGTACTTC. Encoded protein: CATSREAGARYEQYF. The V gene is TRBV15, the J gene TRBJ2-7, with D possibly being TRBD2 (7 bases). The CDR3 spans 15 residues. The germline V and J ends were trimmed by 0 bases and 3 bases, with 12 bases remaining between them. Germline assignment: CDR1 LNHNV and CDR2 YYDKDF (reference sequence).

A single count supports this clone. The chain is built from TRBV7-9 and TRBJ1-1; the D gene is possibly TRBD1 (5 bases). The CDR3 length is 14 residues. The ends were cut back, 0 bases at V and 6 bases at J, with 11 bases in the middle. CDR1 SEHNR and CDR2 FQNEAQ come from the germline V gene (reference sequence). Here the CDR3 reads CASSLAEGPAEAFF. The CDR3, as DNA: TGTGCCAGCAGCTTAGCGGAGGGGCCCGCTGAAGCTTTCTTT.

The rearrangement joins TRBV19 to TRBJ2-5; a possible D gene is TRBD1 (9 bases). Germline V gives CDR1 LNHDA, CDR2 SQIVND (reference sequence). This CDR3 region has 17 residues. Trimming took 1 base from V and 5 from J, leaving 20 bases between them. CDR3 in amino acids: CASSIGGQGIAGETQYF. The CDR3 bases are TGTGCCAGTAGTATAGGGGGACAGGGAATAGCGGGGGAGACCCAGTACTTC. The full variable domain, rest sourced from reference TRBV19 and TRBJ2-5, is DGGITQSPKYLFRKEGQNVTLSCEQNLNHDAMYWYRQDPGQGLRLIYYSQIVNDFQKGDIAEGYSVSREKKESFPLTVTSAQKNPTAFYLCASSIGGQGIAGETQYFGPGTRLLVL.

The chain combines TRBV6-1 with TRBJ1-1; D possibly corresponds to TRBD1 (5 bases). The CDR3 extends over 15 amino acids. The V gene lost 2 bases and the J gene lost 2 bases, with 12 bases spanning the gap. CDR1 is MNHNS, CDR2 SASEGT, per germline. CDR3 DNA sequence: TGTGCCAGCAGTGAACTTACGGGGGGAAACACTGAAGCTTTCTTT. Translated, it gives CASSELTGGNTEAFF.

V and J are TRBV19 and TRBJ2-2; possible D gene TRBD2, 7 bases. The CDR3 loop spans 18 amino acids. Trimming shortened V by 3 bases and J by 6 bases, and 23 bases separated the two germline ends. The germline CDR1 and CDR2 sequences are LNHDA and SQIVND (reference sequence). Here the CDR3 reads CASSIAVGGGPSAGELFF. In DNA, the CDR3 is TGTGCCAGTAGTATCGCCGTGGGAGGGGGGCCTAGCGCCGGGGAGCTGTTTTTT.

This chain links TRBV3-1 (or the pseudogene TRBV3-2) with TRBJ2-1; TRBD2 matches at 13 bases. Trimming took 5 bases from V and 5 from J; bases not matched to a gene: 3. CDR1 LGHDT and CDR2 YNNKEL come from the germline V gene (reference sequence). CDR3 size: 15 residues. CDR3 loop: CASSLLAGGHNEQFF. The DNA for the CDR3 is TGTGCCAGCAGCTTACTAGCGGGGGGGCACAATGAGCAGTTCTTC.

The DNA of the CDR3 is TGTGCCAGCAGCGTTCTGGACAGGGTGAATCCTGAAGCTTTCTTT. It is translated as CASSVLDRVNPEAFF. The chain recombines TRBV9 with TRBJ1-1; TRBD1 matches 8 bases. The germline V gene has CDR1 SGDLS and CDR2 YYNGEE. The CDR3 runs to 15 residues. The junction had 9 bases not matched to a gene; V was cut back by 2 bases and J by 6 bases.

The V call is TRBV15, the J call TRBJ2-4; possible D gene TRBD2, 7 bases. The CDR3 covers 18 residues. CDR1 is LNHNV, CDR2 YYDKDF, per germline (reference sequence). The V end was cut by 0 bases, the J end by 4 bases, with 19 bases between. CDR3 nucleotide sequence: TGTGCCACCAGCAGAGATCTCGGGGGGCCGTTTTTGAAAAACATTCAGTACTTC. Translating gives CATSRDLGGPFLKNIQYF. The full variable domain, completed using reference TRBV15 and TRBJ2-4, is DAMVIQNPRYQVTQFGKPVTLSCSQTLNHNVMYWYQQKSSQAPKLLFHYYDKDFNNEADTPDNFQSRRPNTSFCFLDIRSPGLGDTAMYLCATSRDLGGPFLKNIQYFGAGTRLSVL.